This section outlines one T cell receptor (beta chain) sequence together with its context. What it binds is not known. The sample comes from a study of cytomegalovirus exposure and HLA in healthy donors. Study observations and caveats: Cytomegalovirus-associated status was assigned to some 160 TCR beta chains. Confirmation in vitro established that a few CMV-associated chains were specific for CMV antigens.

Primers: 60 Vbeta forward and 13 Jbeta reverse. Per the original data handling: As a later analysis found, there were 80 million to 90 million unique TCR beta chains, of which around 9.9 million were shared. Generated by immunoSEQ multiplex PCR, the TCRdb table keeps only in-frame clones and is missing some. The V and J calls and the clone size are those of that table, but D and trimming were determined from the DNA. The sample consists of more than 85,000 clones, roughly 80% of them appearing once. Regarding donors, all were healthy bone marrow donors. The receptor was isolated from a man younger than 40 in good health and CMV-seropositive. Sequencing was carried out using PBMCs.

For the CDR3, the DNA is TGCGCCAGCAGCCAAGAACACAGGGGGTTCTACGAGCAGTACTTC. It codes for CASSQEHRGFYEQYF. This chain connects TRBV4-3 to TRBJ2-7; 8 bases are shared with TRBD1. V gave up 0 bases and J gave up 3 bases; unmatched junction bases: 4. The CDR3 covers 15 residues. Germline assignment: CDR1 LGHNA and CDR2 YSLEER.